The clone carrying this TCR beta chain was observed a handful of times. Its specificity is not known. This sample was taken from a study of T-cell memory formation after mild COVID-19. Study results and caveats: A second wave expanding day 15 to 37 was CD4+-biased; contracting clones were balanced. The appearance of some responding clones in pre-infection memory suggested that cross-reactive memory joined. SARS-CoV-2 specificity of second-wave clones peaking day 37 was unconfirmed.

TCRdb reprocessed the 5' RACE reads with MiXCR, giving one entry per CDR3 protein. Here the sample spans hundreds of thousands of distinct CDR3 sequences, roughly 20% being singletons. The V end was cut by 5 bases, the J end by 9 bases, with 26 bases between. The CDR3 covers 17 residues. The V gene's germline CDR1 is MGHRA and CDR2 YSYEKL. The origin of this receptor is an adult woman who had mild COVID-19 (a few samples of this study predate the infection). Cell type and time point are not known. The source material was PBMCs or a T cell subset sorted from them (not recorded which). The chain recombines TRBV4-1 with TRBJ2-1; D is possibly TRBD2 (6 bases). The CDR3 sequence: CASSIRTSEDYNTEQFF. In nucleotides, the CDR3 is TGCGCCAGCAGCATTCGGACCTCGGAGGACTACAATACTGAGCAGTTCTTC.